These 10 T cell receptor beta chains originate from one sample sequenced in a study of T cell responses to AZD1222 COVID-19 vaccine. Sequenced by immunoSEQ multiplex PCR; TCRdb stores in-frame clones only, minus some. Of approximately 130,000 clones listed, more than 85% are singletons. The source material was peripheral blood, sampled on day 0 of AZD1222 vaccination. Receptor source: an adult in good health.

CDR3 in DNA: TGCGCCAGCAGCGCCGGGACTAGCGGATACAATGAGCAGTTCTTC. This codes for CASSAGTSGYNEQFF. J is TRBJ2-1 and V is TRBV5-1, with 11 bases identical to TRBD2. Germline CDR1 and CDR2: SGHRS and YFSETQ. The CDR3 consists of 15 residues. Trimming at V came to 4 bases and at J to 4 bases, leaving 4 bases not matched to a gene.

The chain is built from TRBV19 and TRBJ1-2; D is undetermined. The CDR3 totals 14 residues. V dropped 9 bases and J dropped 7 bases, with 21 bases sitting between them. CDR1 is LNHDA and CDR2 is SQIVND in the germline V gene (reference sequence). The CDR3 region has the DNA TGTGCCAGCCACGAGGACGGAGCTCTGTTTGGCTACACCTTC. It specifies CASHEDGALFGYTF.

This rearrangement joins TRBV10-3 to TRBJ1-5, with D unresolved. There are 16 residues in the CDR3. Germline lookup yields CDR1 ENHRY and CDR2 SYGVKD. Trimming shortened V by 3 bases and J by 1 base, and 13 bases separated the two germline ends. The CDR3 nucleotides read TGTGCCATCAGTGATAGCTTAGGGAGAAGCAATCAGCCCCAGCATTTT. This sequence encodes CAISDSLGRSNQPQHF.

The CDR3 DNA sequence: TGTGCCAGCGGTCCCGGGTCGTCGATTTGGTACTTC. Its protein product is CASGPGSSIWYF. The chain links TRBV27 to TRBJ2-4, with unresolved D. The CDR3 totals 12 residues. Trimming removed 8 bases from V and 15 bases from J, with 20 bases in between. Germline CDR1 is MNHEY and CDR2 is SMNVEV (reference sequence).

This chain connects TRBV5-1 to TRBJ1-2; D may be TRBD1 (5 bases). The germline V gene has CDR1 SGHRS and CDR2 YFSETQ. This CDR3 contains 14 residues. The V end lost 4 bases, the J end lost 2 bases, and 12 bases lay between the germline ends. Here the CDR3 DNA reads TGCGCCAGCAGCAGGGACGATTTAAACTATGGCTACACCTTC. Protein product: CASSRDDLNYGYTF.

V usage is TRBV24-1 and J usage is TRBJ2-7; no firm D call. Trimming removed 3 bases from V and 2 bases from J, with 10 bases in between. Germline assignment: CDR1 KGHDR and CDR2 SFDVKD. The CDR3 sequence is 14 residues long. In DNA form, the CDR3 reads TGTGCCACCAGTGATCCTTTGACGCCCTACGAGCAGTACTTC. It codes for CATSDPLTPYEQYF.

The chain combines TRBV30 with TRBJ1-5; 9 positions agree with TRBD1. This CDR3 region has 15 residues. CDR1 is GTSNPN and CDR2 is SVGIG in the germline V gene (reference sequence). V was pared by 1 base and J by 7 bases, with 8 bases of the junction left unmatched. This CDR3 is CAWSALQGAGQPQHF. For the CDR3, the DNA is TGTGCCTGGAGTGCTTTACAGGGGGCCGGGCAGCCCCAGCATTTT.

This chain joins TRBV11-3 and TRBJ2-1; TRBD2 matches 10 bases. CDR1 is SGHNT, CDR2 YENEEA, per germline. The CDR3 contains 15 residues. V lost 3 bases, J lost 10 bases, and 9 bases stayed unmatched. The CDR3 spells CASSLGLAGDREQFF. As DNA, the CDR3 is TGTGCCAGCAGCTTGGGGCTAGCGGGAGACAGGGAGCAGTTCTTC.

This clone was observed once. V and J are TRBV28 and TRBJ1-2; tentative D call: TRBD1 (6 bases). V lost 7 bases, J lost 8 bases, and 11 bases lay in between. The CDR3 length is 11 residues. Per the germline V gene, CDR1 is MDHEN and CDR2 is SYDVKM. The chain's CDR3 is CASMGAGGYTF. CDR3 coding DNA: TGTGCCAGCATGGGGGCAGGCGGCTACACCTTC.

This clone was observed once. V is TRBV12-3 or TRBV12-4 and J is TRBJ1-1, with D perhaps TRBD1 (6 bases). This CDR3 region has 13 residues. Deletions cut 4 bases from V and 0 bases from J, with 6 bases between. The CDR3 sequence is CASSSGVNTEAFF. The DNA of the CDR3 is TGTGCCAGCAGTTCAGGGGTGAACACTGAAGCTTTCTTT.